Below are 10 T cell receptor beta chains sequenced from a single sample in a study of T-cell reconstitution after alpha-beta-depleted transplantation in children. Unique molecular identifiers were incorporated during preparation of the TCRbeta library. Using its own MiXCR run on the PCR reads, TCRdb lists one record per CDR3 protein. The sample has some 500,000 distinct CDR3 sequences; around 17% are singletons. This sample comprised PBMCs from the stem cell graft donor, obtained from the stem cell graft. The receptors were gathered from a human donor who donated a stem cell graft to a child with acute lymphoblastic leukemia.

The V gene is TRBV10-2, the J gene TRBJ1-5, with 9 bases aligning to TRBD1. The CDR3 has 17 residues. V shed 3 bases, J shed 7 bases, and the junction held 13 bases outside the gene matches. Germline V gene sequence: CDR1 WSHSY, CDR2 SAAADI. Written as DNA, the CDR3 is TGCGCCAGCAGTGAAAACATCGGGGACAGGGTCCTCCAGCCCCAGCATTTT. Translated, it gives CASSENIGDRVLQPQHF.

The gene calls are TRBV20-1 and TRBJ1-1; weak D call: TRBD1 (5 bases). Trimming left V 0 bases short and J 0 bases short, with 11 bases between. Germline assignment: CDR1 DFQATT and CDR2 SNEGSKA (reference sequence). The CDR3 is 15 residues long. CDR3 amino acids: CSARDWGGLNTEAFF. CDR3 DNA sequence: TGCAGTGCTAGAGATTGGGGGGGTCTGAACACTGAAGCTTTCTTT.

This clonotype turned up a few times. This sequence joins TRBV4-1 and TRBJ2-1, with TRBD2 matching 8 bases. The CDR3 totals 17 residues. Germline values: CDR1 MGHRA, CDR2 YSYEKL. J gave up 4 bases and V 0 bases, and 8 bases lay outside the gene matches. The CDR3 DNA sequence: TGCGCCAGCAGCCAAGATCAAGCGGGAGCGCTATACAATGAGCAGTTCTTC. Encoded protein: CASSQDQAGALYNEQFF.

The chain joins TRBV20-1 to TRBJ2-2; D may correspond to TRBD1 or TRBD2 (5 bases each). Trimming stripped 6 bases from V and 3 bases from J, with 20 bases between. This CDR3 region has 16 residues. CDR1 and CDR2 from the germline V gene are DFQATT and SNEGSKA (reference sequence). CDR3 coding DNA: TGCAGTGCCTCTAAAGGGACGCCTTCTTACACCGGGGAGCTGTTTTTT. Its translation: CSASKGTPSYTGELFF.

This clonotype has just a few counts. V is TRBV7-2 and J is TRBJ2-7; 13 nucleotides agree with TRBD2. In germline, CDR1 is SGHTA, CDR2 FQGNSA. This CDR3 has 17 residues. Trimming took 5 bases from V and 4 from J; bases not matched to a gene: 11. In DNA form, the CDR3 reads TGTGCCAGCAGCACAAACGCCGGGACTAGCGGGAAGTACGAGCAGTACTTC. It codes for CASSTNAGTSGKYEQYF. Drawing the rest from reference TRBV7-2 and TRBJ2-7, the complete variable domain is GAGVSQSPSNKVTEKGKDVELRCDPISGHTALYWYRQSLGQGLEFLIYFQGNSAPDKSGLPSDRFSAERTGGSVSTLTIQRTQQEDSAVYLCASSTNAGTSGKYEQYFGPGTRLTVT.

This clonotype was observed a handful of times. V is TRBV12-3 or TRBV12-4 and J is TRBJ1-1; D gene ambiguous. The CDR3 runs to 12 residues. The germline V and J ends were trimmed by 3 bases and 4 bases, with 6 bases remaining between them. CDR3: CASSFHFTEAFF. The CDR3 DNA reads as TGTGCCAGCAGTTTCCACTTCACTGAAGCTTTCTTT.

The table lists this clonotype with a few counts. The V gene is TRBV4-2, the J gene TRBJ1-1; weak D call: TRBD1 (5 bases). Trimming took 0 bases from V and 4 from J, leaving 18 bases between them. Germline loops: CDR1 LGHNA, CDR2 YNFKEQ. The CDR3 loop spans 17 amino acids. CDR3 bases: TGTGCCAGCAGCCAAGACGGTTGGGGCGTGGTTCGCACTGAAGCTTTCTTT. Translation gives CASSQDGWGVVRTEAFF.

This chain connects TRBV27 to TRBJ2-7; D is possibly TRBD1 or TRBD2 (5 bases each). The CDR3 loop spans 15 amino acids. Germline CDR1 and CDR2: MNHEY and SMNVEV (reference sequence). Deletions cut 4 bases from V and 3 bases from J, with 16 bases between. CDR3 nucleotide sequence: TGTGCCAGCAGTTCGGGACCGAGTCCTTACTACGAGCAGTACTTC. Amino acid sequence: CASSSGPSPYYEQYF.

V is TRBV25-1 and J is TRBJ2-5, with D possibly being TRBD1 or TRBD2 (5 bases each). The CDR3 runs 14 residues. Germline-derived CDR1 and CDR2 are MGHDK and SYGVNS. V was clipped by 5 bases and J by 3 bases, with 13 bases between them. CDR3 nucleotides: TGTGCCAGCAGTAACCCCGGGACGGAAGAGACCCAGTACTTC. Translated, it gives CASSNPGTEETQYF. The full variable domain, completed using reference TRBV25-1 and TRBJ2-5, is EADIYQTPRYLVIGTGKKITLECSQTMGHDKMYWYQQDPGMELHLIHYSYGVNSTEKGDLSSESTVSRIRTEHFPLTLESARPSHTSQYLCASSNPGTEETQYFGPGTRLLVL.

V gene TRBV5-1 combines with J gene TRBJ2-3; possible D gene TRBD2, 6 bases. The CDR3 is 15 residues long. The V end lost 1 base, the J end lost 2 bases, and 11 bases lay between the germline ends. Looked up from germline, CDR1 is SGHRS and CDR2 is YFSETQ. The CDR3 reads CASSLKEGFTDTQYF. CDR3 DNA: TGCGCCAGCAGCTTGAAGGAGGGATTCACAGATACGCAGTATTTT.